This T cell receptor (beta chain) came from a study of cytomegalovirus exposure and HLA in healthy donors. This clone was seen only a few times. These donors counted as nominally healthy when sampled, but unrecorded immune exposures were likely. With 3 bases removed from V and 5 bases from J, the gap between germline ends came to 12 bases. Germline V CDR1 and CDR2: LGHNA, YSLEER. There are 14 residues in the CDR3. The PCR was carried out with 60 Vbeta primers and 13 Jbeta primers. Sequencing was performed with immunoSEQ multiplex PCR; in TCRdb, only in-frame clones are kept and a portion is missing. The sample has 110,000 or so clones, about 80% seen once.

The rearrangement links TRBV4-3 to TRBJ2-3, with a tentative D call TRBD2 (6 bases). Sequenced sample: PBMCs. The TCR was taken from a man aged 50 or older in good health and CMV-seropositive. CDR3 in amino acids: CASSQAGPIDTQYF. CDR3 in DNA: TGCGCCAGCAGCCAGGCGGGGCCGATAGATACGCAGTATTTT.